Reported below is one T cell receptor (beta chain). Antigen unknown. The data were obtained in a study of blood T cell dynamics during melanoma immunotherapy. Study as a whole: Metastatic melanoma patients received first-line pembrolizumab or nivolumab plus ipilimumab.

Study findings and constraints: Clones driving repertoire changes may be melanoma-specific or general immune activation.

This table comes from immunoSEQ multiplex PCR, and its TCRdb copy is limited to in-frame clones, with some not included. The table includes approximately 13,000 clones, about nine tenths detected once. Documented time point: pre-treatment baseline. One draw preceded checkpoint blockade; another followed its first cycle at week 3. Patients with prior systemic cancer treatment, concomitant immunosuppressants, or other active malignancies were excluded. The sequenced sample was blood, obtained from a patient treated with checkpoint blockade. The sequence was obtained from a human donor with melanoma.

CDR3 sequence (DNA): TGTGCCAGCAAGCGTAGCGGGGGGGTCGCAGATACGCAGTATTTT. Its protein product is CASKRSGGVADTQYF. The rearrangement uses TRBV2 and TRBJ2-3; 11 bases are shared with TRBD2. The J segment lost 4 bases and the V segment lost 7 bases, leaving 7 bases of the junction unmatched. Germline CDR1 and CDR2: SNHLY and FYNNEI. The CDR3 length is 15 residues.